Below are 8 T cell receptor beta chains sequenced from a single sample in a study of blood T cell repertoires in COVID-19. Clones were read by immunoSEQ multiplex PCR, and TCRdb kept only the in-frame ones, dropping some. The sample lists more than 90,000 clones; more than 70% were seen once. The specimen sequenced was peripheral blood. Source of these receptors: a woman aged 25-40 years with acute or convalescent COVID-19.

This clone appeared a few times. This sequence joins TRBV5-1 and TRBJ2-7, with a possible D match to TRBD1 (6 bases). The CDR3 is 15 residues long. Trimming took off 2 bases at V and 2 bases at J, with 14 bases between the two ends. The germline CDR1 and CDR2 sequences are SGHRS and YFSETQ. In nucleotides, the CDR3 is TGCGCCAGCAGCTTCTGGGCAGGGGCACCCTACGAGCAGTACTTC. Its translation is CASSFWAGAPYEQYF.

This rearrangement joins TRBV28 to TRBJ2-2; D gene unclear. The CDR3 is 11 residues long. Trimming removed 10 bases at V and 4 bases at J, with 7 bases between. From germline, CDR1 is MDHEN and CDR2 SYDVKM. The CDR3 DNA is TGTGCCACTCGTGTCACCGGGGAGCTGTTTTTT. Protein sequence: CATRVTGELFF.

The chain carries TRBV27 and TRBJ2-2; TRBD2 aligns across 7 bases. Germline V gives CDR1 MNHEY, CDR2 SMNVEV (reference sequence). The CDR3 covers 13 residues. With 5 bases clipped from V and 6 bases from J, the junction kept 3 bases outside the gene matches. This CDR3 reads CASSSGASGELFF. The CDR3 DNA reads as TGTGCCAGCAGTAGCGGGGCATCCGGGGAGCTGTTTTTT.

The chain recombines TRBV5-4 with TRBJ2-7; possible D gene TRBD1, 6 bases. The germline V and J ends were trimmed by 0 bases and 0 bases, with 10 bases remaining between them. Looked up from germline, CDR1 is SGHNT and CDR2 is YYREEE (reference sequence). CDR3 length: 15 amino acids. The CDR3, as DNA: TGTGCCAGCAGCTTGGGGGTGGGGGCCTCCTACGAGCAGTACTTC. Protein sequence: CASSLGVGASYEQYF.

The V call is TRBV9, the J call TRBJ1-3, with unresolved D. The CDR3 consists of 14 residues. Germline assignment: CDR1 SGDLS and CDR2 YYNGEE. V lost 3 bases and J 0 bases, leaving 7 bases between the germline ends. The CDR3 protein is CASSDGHSGNTIYF. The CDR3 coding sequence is TGTGCCAGCAGCGACGGTCACTCTGGAAACACCATATATTTT.

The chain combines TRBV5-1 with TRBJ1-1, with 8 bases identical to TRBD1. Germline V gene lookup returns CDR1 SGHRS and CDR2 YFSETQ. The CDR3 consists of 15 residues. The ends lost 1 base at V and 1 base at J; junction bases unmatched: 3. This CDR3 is CASSLQGAPNTEAFF. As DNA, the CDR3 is TGCGCCAGCAGCTTGCAGGGGGCCCCGAACACTGAAGCTTTCTTT.

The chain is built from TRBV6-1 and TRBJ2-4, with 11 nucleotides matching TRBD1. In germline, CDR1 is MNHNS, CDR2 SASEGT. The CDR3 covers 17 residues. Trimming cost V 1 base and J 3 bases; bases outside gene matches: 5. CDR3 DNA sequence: TGTGCCAGCAGTGAAGGGACAGGGGGCGCGGGCAAAAACATTCAGTACTTC. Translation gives CASSEGTGGAGKNIQYF.

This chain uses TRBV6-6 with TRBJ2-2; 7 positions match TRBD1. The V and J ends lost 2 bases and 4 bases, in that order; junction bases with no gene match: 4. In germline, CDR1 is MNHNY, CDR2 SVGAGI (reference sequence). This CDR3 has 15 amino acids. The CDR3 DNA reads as TGTGCCAGCAGTTACACTGGGACAGCCACCGGGGAGCTGTTTTTT. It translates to CASSYTGTATGELFF.